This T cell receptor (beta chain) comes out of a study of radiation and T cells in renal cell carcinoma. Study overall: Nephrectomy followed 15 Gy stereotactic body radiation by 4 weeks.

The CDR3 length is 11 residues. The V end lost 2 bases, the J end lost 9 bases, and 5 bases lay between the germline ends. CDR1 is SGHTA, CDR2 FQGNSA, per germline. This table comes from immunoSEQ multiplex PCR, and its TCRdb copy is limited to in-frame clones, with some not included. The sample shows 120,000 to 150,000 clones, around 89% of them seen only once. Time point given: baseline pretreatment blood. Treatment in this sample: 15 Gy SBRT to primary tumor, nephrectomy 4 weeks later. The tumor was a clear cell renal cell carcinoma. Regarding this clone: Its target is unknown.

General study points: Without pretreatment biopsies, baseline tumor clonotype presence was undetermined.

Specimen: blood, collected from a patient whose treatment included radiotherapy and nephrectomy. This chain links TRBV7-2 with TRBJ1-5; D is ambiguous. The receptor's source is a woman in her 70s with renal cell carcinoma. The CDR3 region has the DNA TGTGCCAGCAGCTTACTAGGGCCCCAGCATTTT. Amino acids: CASSLLGPQHF.